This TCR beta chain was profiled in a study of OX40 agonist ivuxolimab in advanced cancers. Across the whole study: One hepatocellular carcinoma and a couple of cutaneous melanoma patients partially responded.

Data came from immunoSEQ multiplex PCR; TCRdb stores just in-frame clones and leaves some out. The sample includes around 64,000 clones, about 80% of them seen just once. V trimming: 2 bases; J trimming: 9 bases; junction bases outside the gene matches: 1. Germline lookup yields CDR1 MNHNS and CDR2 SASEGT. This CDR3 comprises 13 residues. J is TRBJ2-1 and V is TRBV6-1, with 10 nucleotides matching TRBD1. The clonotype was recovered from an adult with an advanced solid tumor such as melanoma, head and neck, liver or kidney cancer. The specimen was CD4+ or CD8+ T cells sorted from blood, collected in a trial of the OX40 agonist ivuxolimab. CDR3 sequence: CASSERDRGEQFF. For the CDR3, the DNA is TGTGCCAGCAGTGAAAGGGACAGGGGTGAGCAGTTCTTC.